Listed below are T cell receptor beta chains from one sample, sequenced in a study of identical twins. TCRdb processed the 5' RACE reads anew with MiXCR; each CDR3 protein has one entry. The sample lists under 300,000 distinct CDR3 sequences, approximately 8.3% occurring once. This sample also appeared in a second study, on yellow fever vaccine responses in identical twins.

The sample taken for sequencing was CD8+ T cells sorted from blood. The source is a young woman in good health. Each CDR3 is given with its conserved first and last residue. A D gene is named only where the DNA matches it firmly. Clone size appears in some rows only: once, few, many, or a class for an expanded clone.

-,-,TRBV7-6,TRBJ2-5,TGTGCCAGCAGCTTACAGTCGCGAGAGACCCAGTACTTC,CASSLQSRETQYF
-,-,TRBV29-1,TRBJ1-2,TGCAGCGTTGATTGGGGTGGAGGCACGGGCAATGGCTACACCTTC,CSVDWGGGTGNGYTF
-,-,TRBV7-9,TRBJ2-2,TGTGCCAGCAGCTTAGTGGGGGTGATCGACACCGGGGAGCTGTTTTTT,CASSLVGVIDTGELFF
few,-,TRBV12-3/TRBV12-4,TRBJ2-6,TGTGCCAGCAGTCCGCGGACAGTTGCCTCTGGGGCCAACGTCCTGACTTTC,CASSPRTVASGANVLTF
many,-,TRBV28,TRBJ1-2,TGTGCCAGCAGTCGCCCGGACAGAACTACAACTAACTATGGCTACACCTTC,CASSRPDRTTTNYGYTF
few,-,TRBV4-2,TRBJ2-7,TGTGCCAGCAGCCAAGATAATGCCGAGCAGTACTTC,CASSQDNAEQYF
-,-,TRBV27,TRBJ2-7,TGTGCCAGCAGACTGACAGGTATTGGGAACGAGCAGTACTTC,CASRLTGIGNEQYF
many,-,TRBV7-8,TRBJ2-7,TGTGCCAGCAACACCGGAGGGGCCCCCTACGAGCAGTACTTC,CASNTGGAPYEQYF
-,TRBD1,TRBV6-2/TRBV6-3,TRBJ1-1,TGTGCCAGCAGCAGGGGGTTTCGGAGCACTGAAGCTTTCTTT,CASSRGFRSTEAFF
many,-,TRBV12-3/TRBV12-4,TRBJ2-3,TGTGCCAGCACCCTCGCAGATACGCAGTATTTT,CASTLADTQYF
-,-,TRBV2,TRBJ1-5,TGTGCCAGCAGTGAATGGAATCCTGGAGGGCAGCCCCAGCATTTT,CASSEWNPGGQPQHF
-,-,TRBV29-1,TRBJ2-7,TGCAGCGTCCTGTTCGACAACGAGCAGTACTTC,CSVLFDNEQYF
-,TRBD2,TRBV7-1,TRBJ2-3,TGTGCCAGCAGATCAACTTCTAGCCCCGCGGGGCTAGCGGGAGGTTTTAGCACAGATACGCAGTATTTT,CASRSTSSPAGLAGGFSTDTQYF
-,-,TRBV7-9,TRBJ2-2,TGTGCCAGCAGCTTAGTCCCTAGCAGAAACACCGGGGAGCTGTTTTTT,CASSLVPSRNTGELFF
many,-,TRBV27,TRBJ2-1,TGTGCCAGCAGTCCCCGGGGTCCCTACAATGAGCAGTTCTTC,CASSPRGPYNEQFF
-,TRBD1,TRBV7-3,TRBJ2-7,TGTGCCAGCAGCTTAACTAGGGACAGGGGGCGCGAGCAGTACTTC,CASSLTRDRGREQYF
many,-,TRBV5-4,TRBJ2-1,TGTGCCAGCAGCTTGGCGCCCGACAATGAGCAGTTCTTC,CASSLAPDNEQFF
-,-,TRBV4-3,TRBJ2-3,TGCGCCAGCAGCATGGCCAGGGTGACAGATACGCAGTATTTT,CASSMARVTDTQYF
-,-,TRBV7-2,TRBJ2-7,TGTGCCAGCAGCTTATTTCCCGGGACTCCGTACGAGCAGTACTTC,CASSLFPGTPYEQYF
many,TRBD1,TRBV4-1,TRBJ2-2,TGCGCCAGCAGCGAGACCGGGACAGGGAATGCGAACACCGGGGAGCTGTTTTTT,CASSETGTGNANTGELFF
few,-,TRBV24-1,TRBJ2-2,TGTGCCACCAGAGCCACAACGAACACCGGGGAGCTGTTTTTT,CATRATTNTGELFF
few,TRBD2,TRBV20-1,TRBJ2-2,TGCAGTGCCCCGAAGGGGTACGCGGGAGGATACAGCGGGGAGCTGTTTTTT,CSAPKGYAGGYSGELFF
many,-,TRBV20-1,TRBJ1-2,TGCAGTGCTAGAGTGGTCGACAGCCACTATGGCTACACCTTC,CSARVVDSHYGYTF
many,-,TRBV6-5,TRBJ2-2,TGTGCCAGCAGTTACGGACAGCTTATCACCGGGGAGCTGTTTTTT,CASSYGQLITGELFF
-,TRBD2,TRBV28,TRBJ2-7,TGTGCCAGCACCCTAGGGGCTAGCGGAACCTACGAGCAGTACTTC,CASTLGASGTYEQYF
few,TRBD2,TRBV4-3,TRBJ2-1,TGCGCCAGCAGCCAAGATTTTTCTAGCGGGAGTACGAATGAGCAGTTCTTC,CASSQDFSSGSTNEQFF
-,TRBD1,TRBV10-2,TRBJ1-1,TGCGCCACCGGAACGGACAGGGCGGGGAACACTGAAGCTTTCTTT,CATGTDRAGNTEAFF
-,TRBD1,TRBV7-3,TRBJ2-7,TGTGCCAGCAGCTCCTCAGGGGGCGGGTACGAGCAGTACTTC,CASSSSGGGYEQYF
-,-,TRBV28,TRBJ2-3,TGTGCCAGCAGTTTTGGAGTACAGGGCACCTACACAGATACGCAGTATTTT,CASSFGVQGTYTDTQYF
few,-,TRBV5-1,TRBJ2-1,TGCGCCAGCAGCTTGGACTCTGATGAGCAGTTCTTC,CASSLDSDEQFF
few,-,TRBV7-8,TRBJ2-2,TGTGCCAGCAGCTTAGGGACAGAGGAGCTGTTTTTT,CASSLGTEELFF
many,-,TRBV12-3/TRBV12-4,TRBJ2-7,TGTGCCAGCAGCGTGGGACAAAACTACGAGCAGTACTTC,CASSVGQNYEQYF
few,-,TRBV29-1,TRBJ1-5,TGCAGCGTTGGAGAGGGCGCGGGTAGGAATCAGCCCCAGCATTTT,CSVGEGAGRNQPQHF
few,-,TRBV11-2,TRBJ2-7,TGTGCCAGCGGGGACCGATACGAGCAGTACTTC,CASGDRYEQYF
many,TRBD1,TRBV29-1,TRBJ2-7,TGCAGCTACACGACAGGGGAAACCTACGAGCAGTACTTC,CSYTTGETYEQYF
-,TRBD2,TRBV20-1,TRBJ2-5,TGCCCAACCCCCGGGGGGGGGGGAGAGACCCAGTACTTC,CPTPGGGGETQYF
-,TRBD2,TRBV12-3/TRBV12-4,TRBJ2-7,TGTGCCAGCAGTAAACACGCCGGACGGGAGGCCTACGAGCAGTACTTC,CASSKHAGREAYEQYF
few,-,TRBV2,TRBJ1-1,TGTGCCAGTGCTGACAAACCATACACTGAAGCTTTCTTT,CASADKPYTEAFF
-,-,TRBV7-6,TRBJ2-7,TGTGCCAGCAGCGACAGCCAGAGAGGCGACTTCGACGAGCAGTACTTC,CASSDSQRGDFDEQYF
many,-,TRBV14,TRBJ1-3,TGTGCCAGCAGCCCCGGAGCTGGAAACACCATATATTTT,CASSPGAGNTIYF
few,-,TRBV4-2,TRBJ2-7,TGTGCCAGCAGCGAGCGGACCCTCTCCTACGAGCAGTACTTC,CASSERTLSYEQYF
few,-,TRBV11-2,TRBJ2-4,TGTGCCAGCAGCTTAGAGTTCGGGGAAACGATGGACATTCAGTACTTC,CASSLEFGETMDIQYF
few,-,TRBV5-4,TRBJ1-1,TGTGCCAGCAGACCTACTCCAGGGAGCAACACTGAAGCTTTCTTT,CASRPTPGSNTEAFF
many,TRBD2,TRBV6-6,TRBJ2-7,TGTGCCAGCGGTCGGGGGGATGGCGAGCAGTACTTC,CASGRGDGEQYF
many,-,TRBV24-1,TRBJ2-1,TGTGCCACCAGTGATTCTCTCCGGACCAATTTTAATGAGCAGTTCTTC,CATSDSLRTNFNEQFF
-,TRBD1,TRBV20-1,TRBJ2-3,TGCAGTGCTAGAGATAGGGACAGGCTAACAGATACGCAGTATTTT,CSARDRDRLTDTQYF
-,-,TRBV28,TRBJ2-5,TGTGCCACCTTACCACTGAGGGACTTTCAAGAGACCCAGTACTTC,CATLPLRDFQETQYF
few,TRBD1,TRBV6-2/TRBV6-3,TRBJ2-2,TGTGCCAGCAGTTTCCGAACGACAGGGGTTATCGGGGAGCTGTTTTTT,CASSFRTTGVIGELFF
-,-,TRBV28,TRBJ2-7,TGTGCCAGCAGTTCCTGGACACTCCCCTACGAGCAGTACTTC,CASSSWTLPYEQYF
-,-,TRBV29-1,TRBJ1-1,TGCAGCGTTGCCGGGGCCACTGAAGCTTTCTTT,CSVAGATEAFF
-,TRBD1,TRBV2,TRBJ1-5,TGTGCCTTCAGTCCAGAACCGGGACAGGGTTCTGTGAGCAATCAGCCCCAGCATTTT,CAFSPEPGQGSVSNQPQHF
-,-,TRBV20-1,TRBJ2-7,TGCAGTGCTAGAGGTTACGACAGTACCTACGAGCAGTACTTC,CSARGYDSTYEQYF
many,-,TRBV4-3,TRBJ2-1,TGCGCCAGCAGCCTCCAGACAGGGACTTCCTACAATGAGCAGTTCTTC,CASSLQTGTSYNEQFF
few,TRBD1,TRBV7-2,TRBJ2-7,TGTGCCAGCAGCGAGAACGGTGGACAGGGCGGGCACTTC,CASSENGGQGGHF
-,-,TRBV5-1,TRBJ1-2,TGCGCCAGCAGCTTCAGCCTCCCCTATGGCTACACCTTC,CASSFSLPYGYTF